The following is a T cell receptor (beta chain) sequence with its context. The antigen is unknown. The data were obtained in a study of T cell repertoires in cytomegalovirus infection. Study information: Well-studied HLA-B-restricted CMV epitopes were used in the study alongside recently identified HLA-C-restricted ones. It was the public TCR beta signatures that indicated both CMV infection and matching HLA type.

Overall study findings and caveats: The cumulative frequency of public TCR beta families distinguished individuals who carried CMV together with the relevant HLA. Ex vivo responses were dominated by HLA-C-restricted CMV-specific TCR beta clonotypes.

V lost 0 bases and J lost 1, with 9 bases in between. The CDR3 has 15 amino acids. The germline gives CDR1 SGHDN, CDR2 FVKESK. TCRdb reprocessed the reads with MiXCR, giving one entry per CDR3 protein. The sample lists 90,000 to 120,000 distinct CDR3 sequences; roughly 39% were seen once. Material: CD8+ T cells from cultured PBMCs, obtained from culture after CMV antigen stimulation. The chain carries TRBV14 and TRBJ1-1; possibly TRBD1 for D (5 bases). This clonotype originated in a human donor in good health (CMV status not recorded). Some clones in this sample may be carry-over from other donors' samples. CDR3 in amino acids: CASSQDPGGNTEAFF. Here the CDR3 DNA reads TGTGCCAGCAGCCAAGATCCCGGGGGGAACACTGAAGCTTTCTTT. Full variable domain (rest looked up from reference TRBV14 and TRBJ1-1): EAGVTQFPSHSVIEKGQTVTLRCDPISGHDNLYWYRRVMGKEIKFLLHFVKESKQDESGMPNNRFLAERTGGTYSTLKVQPAELEDSGVYFCASSQDPGGNTEAFFGQGTRLTVV.